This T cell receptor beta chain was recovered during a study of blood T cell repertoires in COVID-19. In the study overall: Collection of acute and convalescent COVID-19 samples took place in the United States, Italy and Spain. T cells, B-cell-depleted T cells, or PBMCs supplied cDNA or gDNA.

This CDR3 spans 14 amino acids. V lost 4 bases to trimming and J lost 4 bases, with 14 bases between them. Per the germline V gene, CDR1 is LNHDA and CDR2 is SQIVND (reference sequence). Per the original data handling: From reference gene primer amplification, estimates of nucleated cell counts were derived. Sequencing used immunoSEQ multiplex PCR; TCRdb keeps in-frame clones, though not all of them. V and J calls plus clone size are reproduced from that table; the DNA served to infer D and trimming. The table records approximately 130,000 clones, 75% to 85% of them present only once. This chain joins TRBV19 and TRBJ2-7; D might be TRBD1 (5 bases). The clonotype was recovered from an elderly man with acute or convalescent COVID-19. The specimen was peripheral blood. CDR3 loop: CASSRSQGTYEQYF. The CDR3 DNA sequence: TGTGCCAGTAGTAGGAGTCAGGGCACATACGAGCAGTACTTC.